This TCR beta chain was identified during a study of blood T cells in healthy people across ages (dated by TCRdb to the mid-2010s). Study-wide context: In model experiments, template switching captured roughly one uniquely barcoded TCR beta cDNA molecule for every two T cells. To track age-related changes in TCR beta repertoire diversity, the study relied on deep sequencing normalized with unique cDNA molecular identifiers. The donors were split into four age groups: young (average about 15 years), middle-aged (nearly 40), aged (approximately 59) and long-lived (under 85). To avoid experimental bias, donors of different ages were distributed randomly across sequencing lanes. For two donors (one aged 18 to 29 and one aged 80 or older), the study analyzed two additional independent replicas of 1 million unique cDNA reads from the same blood draw. Overall results and qualifications from the work: Because the CMV infection status of the donors was unknown, age-related changes in expanded clonotypes may potentially have been confounded. The long-lived group showed more naive CD4+ T cells, fewer expanded clones and increased TCR diversity than the aged group, suggesting age selection. The percentage of naive T cells measured by flow cytometry correlated strongly with observed TCR beta diversity. Estimates of total diversity based on one million sequenced T cells were considered lower bounds and underestimates. Since profiling was done on bulk unsorted PBMCs, naive and antigen-experienced compartments could not be conclusively compared. Observed TCR beta diversity per million T cells fell roughly linearly with age, and a significant reduction was already apparent by age around 40.

The approximately 39 donors, aged roughly 6 to 95 years, were systemically healthy Caucasian individuals from Russia. Each donor gave approximately 9.3 milliliters of peripheral blood, collected into EDTA-treated Vacutainer tubes. PBMCs were isolated by Ficoll-Paque density-gradient centrifugation, with at least 6.5 million obtained per sample. Total RNA was extracted from PBMCs with Trizol reagent, with at least 5.5 micrograms obtained per sample. Naive CD45RAhigh/CD27high T cell percentages were measured by flow cytometry on a PBMC aliquot from every donor. Worth noting for this clonotype: Its antigen is currently not known. It has no much larger one-base neighbor in the sample; base qualities were not kept.

The library was built by means of 5' RACE. Instrument used: Illumina HiSeq 2500. A second about 7 to 11 cycle PCR used a sample-barcoded 5' primer and a J-beta primer mix. A template-switch 5' adaptor carrying 12 random nucleotides introduced a unique molecular identifier onto each TCR beta cDNA molecule. Each sample yielded at least 3 million CDR3-containing paired-end reads. First-strand cDNA synthesis was performed from all RNA using the Mint cDNA synthesis kit, with priming by a TRBC-specific oligonucleotide. All cDNA was treated with uracil-DNA glycosylase and then went through a first 18-cycle PCR with the universal primers M1SS and BC2_uni_R. Per the source publication's procedure: For normalization, 1 million high-quality reads were randomly selected from each sample, with every read carrying a distinct molecular identifier. Instead of being binned into consensus sequences, reads with shared molecular identifiers were discarded. MiTCR, run with a Q25 quality threshold and the strictest error-elimination algorithm, handled CDR3 identification, clonotype clustering and error correction. A nonparametric unseen species model with Euler transformation was used to estimate a lower bound on total TCR beta diversity. The public reads were reanalyzed by TCRdb: fastp trimming at Q25, MiXCR alignment, in-frame beta chains only. Rows are unified per CDR3 protein, each entry keeping the most common DNA and genes. Here the V and J calls rest on TCRdb's processing, not on the authors' analysis. The sample yields about 1,500,000 distinct CDR3 sequences; 42% were counted once. Roughly 7.7% of the sample comes from the top ten.

The specimen sequenced was blood. The source is a woman aged 18 to 35 in good health.

The encoded CDR3 is CASSPGGGEAQPQHF. The nucleotides read TGTGCCAGCAGCCCCGGAGGGGGGGAAGCGCAGCCCCAGCATTTT. The V gene is TRBV9 and the J gene is TRBJ1-5; the D region possibly corresponds to TRBD1 (6 bases align). Including the terminal cysteine and phenylalanine, the CDR3 comprises 15 residues. Only the CDR3 DNA is retained, 45 bases long and in frame from the first base. V was cut back by 4 bases and J by 7 bases, leaving a gap of 18 bases between them. As encoded in the germline V gene, CDR1 is SGDLS while CDR2 is YYNGEE. When the CDR3 is completed using the reference TRBV9 and TRBJ1-5 genes on either side, the full variable domain is DSGVTQTPKHLITATGQRVTLRCSPRSGDLSVYWYQQSLDQGLQFLIQYYNGEERAKGNILERFSAQQFPDLHSELNLSSLELGDSALYFCASSPGGGEAQPQHFGDGTRLSIL.